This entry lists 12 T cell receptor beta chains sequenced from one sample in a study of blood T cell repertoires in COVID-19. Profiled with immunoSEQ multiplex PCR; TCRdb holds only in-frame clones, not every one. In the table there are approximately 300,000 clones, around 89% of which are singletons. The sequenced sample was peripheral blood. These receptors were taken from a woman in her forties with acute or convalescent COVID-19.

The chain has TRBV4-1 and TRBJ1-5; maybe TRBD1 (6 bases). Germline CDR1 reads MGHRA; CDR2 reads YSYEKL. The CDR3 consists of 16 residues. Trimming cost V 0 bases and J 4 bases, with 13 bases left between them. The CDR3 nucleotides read TGCGCCAGCAGCCAAGATGCAGGGGAGGGGAATCAGCCCCAGCATTTT. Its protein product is CASSQDAGEGNQPQHF.

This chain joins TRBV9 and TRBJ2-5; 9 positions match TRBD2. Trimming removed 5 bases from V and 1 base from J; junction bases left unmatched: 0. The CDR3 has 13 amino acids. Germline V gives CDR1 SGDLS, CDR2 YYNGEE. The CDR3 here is CASRTSGQETQYF. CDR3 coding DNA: TGTGCCAGCAGGACTAGCGGCCAAGAGACCCAGTACTTC.

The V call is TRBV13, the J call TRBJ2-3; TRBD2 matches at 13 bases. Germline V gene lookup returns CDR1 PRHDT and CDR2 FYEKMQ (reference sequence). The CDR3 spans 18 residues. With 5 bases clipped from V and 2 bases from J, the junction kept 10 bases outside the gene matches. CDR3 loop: CASSAGLAGASYTDTQYF. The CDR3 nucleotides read TGTGCCAGCAGCGCAGGACTAGCGGGGGCTTCCTACACAGATACGCAGTATTTT.

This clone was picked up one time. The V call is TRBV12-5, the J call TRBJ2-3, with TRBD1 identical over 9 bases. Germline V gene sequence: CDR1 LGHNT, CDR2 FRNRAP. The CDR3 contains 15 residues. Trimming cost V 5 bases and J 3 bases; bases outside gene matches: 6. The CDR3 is CASGPGQGTTDTQYF. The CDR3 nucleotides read TGTGCTAGTGGTCCCGGACAGGGGACGACAGATACGCAGTATTTT.

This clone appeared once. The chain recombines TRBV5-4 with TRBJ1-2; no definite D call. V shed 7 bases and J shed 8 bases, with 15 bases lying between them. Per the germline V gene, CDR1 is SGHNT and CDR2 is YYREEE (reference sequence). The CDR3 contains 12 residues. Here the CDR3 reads CASGGLANGYTF. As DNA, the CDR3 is TGTGCCAGCGGAGGACTTGCGAACGGCTACACCTTC.

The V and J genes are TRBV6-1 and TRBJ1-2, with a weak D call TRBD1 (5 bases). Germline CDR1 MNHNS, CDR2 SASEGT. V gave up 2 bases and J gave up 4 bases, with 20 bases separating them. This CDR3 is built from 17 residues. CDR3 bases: TGTGCCAGCAGTGAAAGTCGTAGACTAAGGGGAGGCTATGGCTACACCTTC. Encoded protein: CASSESRRLRGGYGYTF.

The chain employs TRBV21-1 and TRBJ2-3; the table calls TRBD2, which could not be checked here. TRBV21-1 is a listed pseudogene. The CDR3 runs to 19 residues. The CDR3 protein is CASSPRRLAGGRETDTQYF. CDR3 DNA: TGTGCCAGCAGCCCTCGAAGGCTAGCGGGGGGGAGGGAGACAGATACGCAGTATTTT.

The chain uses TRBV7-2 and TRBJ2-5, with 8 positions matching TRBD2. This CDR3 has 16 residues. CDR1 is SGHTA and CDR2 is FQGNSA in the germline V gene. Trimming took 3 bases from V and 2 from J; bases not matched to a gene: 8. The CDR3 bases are TGTGCCAGCAGCTTCAAGTTTGCGGGAGGACAAGAGACCCAGTACTTC. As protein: CASSFKFAGGQETQYF.

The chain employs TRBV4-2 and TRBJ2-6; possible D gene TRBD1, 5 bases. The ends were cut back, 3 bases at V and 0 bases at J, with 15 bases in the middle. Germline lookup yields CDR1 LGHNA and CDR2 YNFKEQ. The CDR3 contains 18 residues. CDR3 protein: CASSHFQGGSSGANVLTF. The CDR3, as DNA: TGTGCCAGCAGCCATTTCCAGGGTGGAAGCTCTGGGGCCAACGTCCTGACTTTC.

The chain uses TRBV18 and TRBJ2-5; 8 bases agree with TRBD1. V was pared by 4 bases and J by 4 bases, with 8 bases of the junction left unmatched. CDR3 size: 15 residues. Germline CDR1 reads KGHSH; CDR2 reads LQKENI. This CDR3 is CASSHLSDRAETQYF. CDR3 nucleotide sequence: TGTGCCAGCTCACATCTATCGGACAGGGCAGAGACCCAGTACTTC.

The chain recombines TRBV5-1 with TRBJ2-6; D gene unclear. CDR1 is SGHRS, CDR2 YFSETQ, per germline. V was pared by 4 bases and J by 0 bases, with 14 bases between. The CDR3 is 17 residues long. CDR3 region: CASSGQVTYSGANVLTF. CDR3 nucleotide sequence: TGCGCCAGCAGCGGGCAGGTTACATACTCTGGGGCCAACGTCCTGACTTTC.

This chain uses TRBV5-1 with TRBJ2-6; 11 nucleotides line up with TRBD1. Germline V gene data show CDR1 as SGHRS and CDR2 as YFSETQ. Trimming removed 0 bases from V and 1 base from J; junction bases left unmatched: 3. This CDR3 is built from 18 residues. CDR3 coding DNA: TGCGCCAGCAGCTTGGGAGGGACAGGGGGATCTGGGGCCAACGTCCTGACTTTC. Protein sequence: CASSLGGTGGSGANVLTF.